The 24 T cell receptor beta chains below all came from one sample that was sequenced in a study of T cell responses to AZD1222 COVID-19 vaccine. Method: immunoSEQ multiplex PCR; TCRdb's copy keeps in-frame clones and lacks some. The data contain 120,000 or so clones, 88% of them singletons. The sequenced sample was peripheral blood, obtained on day 0 of AZD1222 vaccination. The receptors here all came from an adult in good health.

In its sample, this clone was seen many times. Additional DNA sequences in this sample encode the identical CDR3. This chain uses TRBV9 with TRBJ2-1, with 7 positions matching TRBD2. CDR3 size: 13 residues. V trimming: 1 base; J trimming: 8 bases; junction bases outside the gene matches: 3. Germline-derived CDR1 and CDR2 are SGDLS and YYNGEE. As DNA, the CDR3 is TGTGCCAGCAGCGTACGGGGGGTCGATGAGCAGTTCTTC. Protein product: CASSVRGVDEQFF.

The chain recombines TRBV5-6 with TRBJ1-5, with a tentative D call TRBD1 (6 bases). The CDR3 is made up of 14 amino acids. Germline loops: CDR1 SGHDT, CDR2 YYEEEE. Trimming shortened V by 2 bases and J by 5 bases, and 11 bases separated the two germline ends. CDR3 sequence (DNA): TGTGCCAGCAGCTTTCAGGGGTTCGATCAGCCCCAGCATTTT. It specifies CASSFQGFDQPQHF.

The rearrangement joins TRBV13 to TRBJ2-7; D ambiguous. Trimming left V 5 bases short and J 3 bases short, with 26 bases between. Germline V lookup: CDR1 PRHDT, CDR2 FYEKMQ (reference sequence). The CDR3 is made up of 18 amino acids. The CDR3 region has the DNA TGTGCCAGCAGCCCGGATTTTTCGGAAGATGGCAGAAACTACGAGCAGTACTTC. Residues: CASSPDFSEDGRNYEQYF.

The V and J genes are TRBV18 and TRBJ2-7; 9 positions agree with TRBD1. The V gene's germline CDR1 is KGHSH and CDR2 LQKENI. The V segment lost 3 bases and the J segment 2 bases; nucleotides outside the gene matches: 2. The length of the CDR3 is 14 residues. The CDR3 protein is CASSPRDRAYEQYF. The CDR3 DNA reads TGTGCCAGCTCACCCCGGGACAGGGCCTACGAGCAGTACTTC.

The rearrangement links TRBV18 to TRBJ2-3, with D uncertain. Trimming stripped 3 bases from V and 3 bases from J, with 7 bases between. Germline CDR1 is KGHSH and CDR2 is LQKENI. The length of the CDR3 is 13 residues. The CDR3 nucleotides read TGTGCCAGCTCACCGGTGGGGACAGATACGCAGTATTTT. This gives the protein CASSPVGTDTQYF.

This chain joins TRBV30 and TRBJ1-6; no reliable D call. Germline assignment: CDR1 GTSNPN and CDR2 SVGIG (reference sequence). V lost 2 bases and J lost 5, with 7 bases in between. The CDR3 consists of 13 residues. CDR3 protein: CAWSPTHNSPLHF. For the CDR3, the DNA is TGTGCCTGGAGTCCTACACATAATTCACCCCTCCACTTT.

A few counts support this clone. The CDR3 spells CASSYSSGPAHEQYF. CDR3 DNA: TGTGCCAGCAGTTACTCGAGTGGACCTGCCCACGAGCAGTACTTC. The genes are TRBV6-2 or TRBV6-3 and TRBJ2-7; D ambiguous. CDR1 and CDR2 (germline): MNHEY, SVGEGT. The CDR3 is 15 residues long. V dropped 0 bases and J dropped 5 bases, with 14 bases sitting between them.

The V call is TRBV7-2, the J call TRBJ1-1; D gene ambiguous. Germline CDR1 reads SGHTA; CDR2 reads FQGNSA. This CDR3 has 12 residues. The V and J ends lost 5 bases and 11 bases respectively, with 15 bases between them. The CDR3 sequence is CASSPGSREAFF. In DNA form, the CDR3 reads TGTGCCAGCAGCCCCGGGAGTAGGGAGGCTTTCTTT.

This chain joins TRBV6-2 or TRBV6-3 and TRBJ2-7; possible D gene TRBD1, 6 bases. V was trimmed by 5 bases and J by 3 bases, leaving 14 bases between them. The CDR3 is 14 residues long. CDR1 and CDR2 from the germline V gene are MNHEY and SVGEGT. The CDR3 nucleotides read TGTGCCAGCAGTAGACAGGTTGGAGGCTACGAGCAGTACTTC. Amino acids: CASSRQVGGYEQYF.

The chain links TRBV3-1 (or the pseudogene TRBV3-2) to TRBJ1-2, with 8 bases matching TRBD1. With V trimmed by 1 base and J by 0 bases, 7 bases remained unmatched. This CDR3 has 17 amino acids. Germline assignment: CDR1 LGHDT and CDR2 YNNKEL (reference sequence). The DNA for the CDR3 is TGTGCCAGCAGCCAAGGGACAGGGAAATTATCTAACTATGGCTACACCTTC. It is translated as CASSQGTGKLSNYGYTF.

This rearrangement joins TRBV9 to TRBJ2-5; the D gene could be TRBD1 or TRBD2 (5 bases each). V gave up 4 bases and J gave up 1 base, with 26 bases separating them. This CDR3 has 19 amino acids. Germline V gene sequence: CDR1 SGDLS, CDR2 YYNGEE. CDR3: CASSSPRETASNIQETQYF. The CDR3 bases are TGTGCCAGCAGCTCACCCAGGGAGACAGCGTCCAATATCCAAGAGACCCAGTACTTC.

This clone was counted once. This chain joins TRBV12-3 or TRBV12-4 and TRBJ1-2; 7 bases align to TRBD1. J was trimmed by 4 bases and V by 6 bases; bases with no gene match: 5. The CDR3 length is 13 residues. Here the CDR3 reads CASRLRGIYGYTF. The CDR3 nucleotides are TGTGCCAGCAGGCTCAGGGGGATCTATGGCTACACCTTC.

This chain links TRBV6-5 with TRBJ2-7; no clear D. The CDR3 is 13 amino acids. The V and J ends lost 6 bases and 4 bases respectively, with 13 bases between them. In germline, CDR1 is MNHEY, CDR2 SVGAGI. The CDR3 loop is CASRPHTTYEQYF. The DNA of the CDR3 is TGTGCCAGCAGGCCGCATACGACTTACGAGCAGTACTTC.

The chain uses TRBV5-6 and TRBJ1-2; D ambiguous. V lost 4 bases and J 4 bases, leaving 14 bases between the germline ends. Germline V gene lookup returns CDR1 SGHDT and CDR2 YYEEEE. The CDR3 is made up of 14 amino acids. For the CDR3, the DNA is TGTGCCAGCAGCGCCGAGTTTAGTGGCTATGGCTACACCTTC. It specifies CASSAEFSGYGYTF.

The chain employs TRBV10-1 and TRBJ2-6; 8 nucleotides line up with TRBD1. This CDR3 comprises 20 residues. Losses at the gene ends were 8 bases for V and 0 bases for J; bases not matched to a gene: 18. CDR1 and CDR2 from the germline V gene are WNHNN and SYGVQD (reference sequence). The chain's CDR3 is CASPTTNRDRLSSGANVLTF. CDR3 nucleotide sequence: TGCGCCAGCCCGACCACCAACCGGGACAGGCTTTCCTCTGGGGCCAACGTCCTGACTTTC.

The chain carries TRBV4-1 and TRBJ1-4; D is perhaps TRBD1 (5 bases). This CDR3 has 15 residues. V was clipped by 3 bases and J by 5 bases, with 13 bases between them. Germline V lookup: CDR1 MGHRA, CDR2 YSYEKL. CDR3 bases: TGCGCCAGCAGCCATCCCACAGGCGCCAATGAAAAACTGTTTTTT. Its translation: CASSHPTGANEKLFF.

CDR3 sequence: CASSPQSLSSYEQYF. Here the CDR3 DNA reads TGTGCCAGCAGCCCCCAGAGCCTTAGCTCCTACGAGCAGTACTTC. The chain joins TRBV7-8 to TRBJ2-7, with D uncertain. Germline V gives CDR1 SGHVS, CDR2 FQNEAQ. The CDR3 sequence is 15 residues long. The V end lost 5 bases, the J end lost 0 bases, and 14 bases lay between the germline ends.

The genes are TRBV6-6 and TRBJ1-2; 8 bases map to TRBD1. Germline trimming cut 6 bases from V and 8 bases from J; bases unmatched to any gene: 8. In germline, CDR1 is MNHNY, CDR2 SVGAGI (reference sequence). This CDR3 has 13 residues. CDR3 protein: CASRTGQGGGYTF. CDR3 nucleotides: TGTGCCAGCAGGACCGGACAGGGAGGAGGCTACACCTTC.

This clone was observed a single time. The chain couples TRBV2 to TRBJ1-4; a possible D gene is TRBD1 (5 bases). Deletions cut 8 bases from V and 8 bases from J, with 18 bases between. The CDR3 runs to 14 residues. Germline CDR1 SNHLY, CDR2 FYNNEI. This chain's CDR3 is CASSASRVGEKLFF. DNA for the CDR3: TGTGCCAGCTCAGCAAGCAGGGTTGGGGAAAAACTGTTTTTT.

The V gene is TRBV6-1, the J gene TRBJ1-1; D is perhaps TRBD1 (6 bases). Trimming removed 1 base at V and 6 bases at J, with 18 bases between. This CDR3 is built from 16 residues. The germline gives CDR1 MNHNS, CDR2 SASEGT. The CDR3: CASSEEGRGGRAEAFF. The DNA of the CDR3 is TGTGCCAGCAGTGAAGAGGGTAGGGGGGGACGAGCTGAAGCTTTCTTT.

This clone showed up just once. This chain uses TRBV12-3 or TRBV12-4 with TRBJ1-2; D call uncertain. The CDR3 has 13 amino acids. Deletions cut 5 bases from V and 4 bases from J, with 11 bases between. The chain's CDR3 is CASSPDKVYGYTF. CDR3 DNA sequence: TGTGCCAGCAGTCCCGATAAAGTCTATGGCTACACCTTC.

Regarding this clone: This same CDR3 is encoded by further DNA sequences in the sample. The rearrangement links TRBV7-9 to TRBJ1-1; no clear D. This CDR3 is 11 amino acids long. V dropped 4 bases and J dropped 4 bases, with 4 bases sitting between them. Germline V lookup: CDR1 SEHNR, CDR2 FQNEAQ (reference sequence). The CDR3 DNA reads TGTGCCAGCAGCTCCATCACTGAAGCTTTCTTT. Its protein is CASSSITEAFF. Filled out from reference TRBV7-9 and TRBJ1-1, the complete variable domain reads DTGVSQNPRHKITKRGQNVTFRCDPISEHNRLYWYRQTLGQGPEFLTYFQNEAQLEKSRLLSDRFSAERPKGSFSTLEIQRTEQGDSAMYLCASSSITEAFFGQGTRLTVV.

V is TRBV4-3 and J is TRBJ2-3; TRBD1 matches at 10 bases. Germline CDR1 is LGHNA and CDR2 is YSLEER. The CDR3 has 17 amino acids. J gave up 7 bases and V 3 bases, and 13 bases lay outside the gene matches. As DNA, the CDR3 is TGCGCCAGCAGCCAGTTTAATTTCGGACAGGGGGGGAATACGCAGTATTTT. This sequence encodes CASSQFNFGQGGNTQYF.

V gene TRBV3-1 (or the pseudogene TRBV3-2) combines with J gene TRBJ1-1, with D perhaps TRBD1 (5 bases). V lost 1 base and J 8 bases, leaving 14 bases between the germline ends. Germline CDR1 and CDR2: LGHDT and YNNKEL (reference sequence). The CDR3 spans 14 residues. The CDR3 sequence is CASSQAERGAEAFF. As DNA, the CDR3 is TGTGCCAGCAGCCAAGCGGAGAGAGGGGCCGAAGCTTTCTTT.